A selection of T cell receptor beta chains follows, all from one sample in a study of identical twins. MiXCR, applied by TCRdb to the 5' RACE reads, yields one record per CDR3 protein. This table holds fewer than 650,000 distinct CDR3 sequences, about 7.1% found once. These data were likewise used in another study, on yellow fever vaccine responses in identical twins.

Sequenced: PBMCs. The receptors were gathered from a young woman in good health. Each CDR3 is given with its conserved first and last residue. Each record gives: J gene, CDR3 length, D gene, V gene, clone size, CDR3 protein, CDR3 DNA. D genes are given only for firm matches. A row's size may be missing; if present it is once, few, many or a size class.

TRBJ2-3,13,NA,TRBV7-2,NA,CASSLARLDTQYF,TGTGCCAGCAGCTTAGCTAGACTGGATACGCAGTATTTT
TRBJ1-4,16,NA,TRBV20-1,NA,CCARDGTGLMGEKLFF,TGCTGTGCTAGAGATGGGACGGGCCTAATGGGGGAAAAACTGTTTTTT
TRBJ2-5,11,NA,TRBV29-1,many,CSRTNQETQYF,TGCAGCCGCACAAACCAAGAGACCCAGTACTTC
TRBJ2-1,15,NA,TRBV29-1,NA,CSVAPPGSSYNEQFF,TGCAGCGTTGCTCCTCCGGGCAGCTCCTACAATGAGCAGTTCTTC
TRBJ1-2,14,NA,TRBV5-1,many,CASSLVGTNYGYTF,TGCGCCAGCAGCTTGGTGGGGACTAACTATGGCTACACCTTC
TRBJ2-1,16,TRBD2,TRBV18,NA,CASSPPVAGGRDEQFF,TGTGCCAGCTCACCTCCCGTAGCGGGAGGGCGGGATGAGCAGTTCTTC
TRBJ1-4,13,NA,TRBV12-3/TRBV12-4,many,CASQVGMGEKLFF,TGTGCCAGCCAGGTCGGGATGGGTGAAAAACTGTTTTTT
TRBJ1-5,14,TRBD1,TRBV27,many,CASSSRQGGQPQHF,TGTGCCAGCAGTTCCCGACAGGGGGGCCAGCCCCAGCATTTT
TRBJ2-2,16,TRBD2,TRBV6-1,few,CASSIAGEANTGELFF,TGTGCCAGCAGTATAGCGGGGGAGGCGAACACCGGGGAGCTGTTTTTT
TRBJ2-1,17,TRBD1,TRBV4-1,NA,CASSQEPGGESYNEQFF,TGCGCCAGCAGCCAAGAGCCAGGGGGCGAATCCTACAATGAGCAGTTCTTC
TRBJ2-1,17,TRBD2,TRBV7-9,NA,CASSPPNTSGIYNEQFF,TGTGCCAGCAGCCCGCCAAATACTAGCGGCATCTACAATGAGCAGTTCTTC
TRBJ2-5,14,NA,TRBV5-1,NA,CASSVETGRETQYF,TGCGCCAGCAGCGTGGAGACAGGGAGGGAGACCCAGTACTTC
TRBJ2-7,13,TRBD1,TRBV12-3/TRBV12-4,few,CASSPQGAGEQYF,TGTGCCAGCAGTCCGCAGGGGGCAGGGGAGCAGTACTTC
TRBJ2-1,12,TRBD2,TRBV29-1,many,CSVEHLLAGQFF,TGCAGCGTTGAACACCTGCTAGCGGGGCAGTTCTTC
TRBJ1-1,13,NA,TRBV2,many,CASQLGTNTEAFF,TGTGCCAGCCAACTGGGGACGAACACTGAAGCTTTCTTT
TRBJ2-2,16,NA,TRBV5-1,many,CASSSTVPSNTGELFF,TGCGCCAGCAGCTCGACAGTACCCTCGAACACCGGGGAGCTGTTTTTT
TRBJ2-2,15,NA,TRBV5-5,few,CASSSFSDGAGELFF,TGTGCCAGCAGCTCCTTCTCGGACGGGGCCGGGGAGCTGTTTTTT
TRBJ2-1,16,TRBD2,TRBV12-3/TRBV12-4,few,CASSWGVSGIHNEQFF,TGTGCCAGCAGTTGGGGGGTTAGCGGGATCCACAATGAGCAGTTCTTC
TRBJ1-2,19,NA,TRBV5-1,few,CASTQGLRPLGGYNYGYTF,TGCGCCAGCACCCAGGGCTTGAGGCCTTTAGGTGGATATAACTATGGCTACACCTTC
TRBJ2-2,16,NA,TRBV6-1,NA,CASTQSGMGNTGELFF,TGTGCCAGCACCCAGTCAGGGATGGGGAACACCGGGGAGCTGTTTTTT
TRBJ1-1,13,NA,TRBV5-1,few,CASNSGLNTEAFF,TGCGCCAGCAACTCCGGCCTGAACACTGAAGCTTTCTTT
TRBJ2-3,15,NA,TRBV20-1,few,CSARVGAGNSYTQYF,TGCAGTGCTAGAGTGGGTGCGGGGAACTCATATACGCAGTATTTT
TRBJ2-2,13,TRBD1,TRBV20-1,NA,CSAGTVGTGELFF,TGCAGTGCAGGGACAGTAGGGACCGGGGAGCTGTTTTTT
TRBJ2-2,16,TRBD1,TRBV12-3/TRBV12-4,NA,CASSPRQGWNTGELFF,TGTGCCAGCAGTCCCCGACAGGGTTGGAACACCGGGGAGCTGTTTTTT
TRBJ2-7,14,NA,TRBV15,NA,CATSRDRGDYEQYF,TGTGCCACCAGCAGAGACAGAGGGGACTACGAGCAGTACTTC
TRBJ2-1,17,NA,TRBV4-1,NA,CASSQGGAELIYNEQFF,TGCGCCAGCAGCCAAGGGGGCGCGGAGCTTATCTACAATGAGCAGTTCTTC
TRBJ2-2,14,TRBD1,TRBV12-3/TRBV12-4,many,CASSGQGATGELFF,TGTGCCAGCAGTGGACAGGGCGCCACCGGGGAGCTGTTTTTT
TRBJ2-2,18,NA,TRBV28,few,CASSLGWWGDTHTGELFF,TGTGCCAGCAGTTTAGGATGGTGGGGGGACACCCACACCGGGGAGCTGTTTTTT